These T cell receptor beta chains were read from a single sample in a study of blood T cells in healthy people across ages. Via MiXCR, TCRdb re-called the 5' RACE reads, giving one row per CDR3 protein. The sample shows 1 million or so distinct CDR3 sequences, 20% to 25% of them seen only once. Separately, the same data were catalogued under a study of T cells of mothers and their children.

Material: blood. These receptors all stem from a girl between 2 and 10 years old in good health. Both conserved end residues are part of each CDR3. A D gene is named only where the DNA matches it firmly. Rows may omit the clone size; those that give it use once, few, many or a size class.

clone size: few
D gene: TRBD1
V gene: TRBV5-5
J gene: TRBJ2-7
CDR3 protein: CASSSPGQVHYEQYF
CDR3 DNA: TGTGCCAGCAGCAGTCCGGGACAGGTACACTACGAGCAGTACTTC

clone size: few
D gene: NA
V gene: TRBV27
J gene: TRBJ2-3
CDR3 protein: CASSETGGTDTQYF
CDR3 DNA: TGTGCCAGCAGCGAAACGGGGGGCACAGATACGCAGTATTTT

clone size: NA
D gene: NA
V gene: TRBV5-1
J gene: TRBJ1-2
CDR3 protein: CASSQTDTYGYTF
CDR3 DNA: TGCGCCAGCAGCCAAACCGATACCTATGGCTACACCTTC

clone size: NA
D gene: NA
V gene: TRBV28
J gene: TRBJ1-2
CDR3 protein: CASRGGVGYGYTF
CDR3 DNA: TGTGCCAGCAGGGGGGGCGTAGGCTATGGCTACACCTTC

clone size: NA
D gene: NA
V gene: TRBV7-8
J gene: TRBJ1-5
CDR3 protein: CASSRQLDRPQHF
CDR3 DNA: TGTGCCAGCAGCCGACAGCTGGATCGGCCCCAGCATTTT

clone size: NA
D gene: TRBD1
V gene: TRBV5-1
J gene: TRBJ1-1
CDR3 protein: CASKWTGFTANTEAFF
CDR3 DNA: TGCGCCAGCAAGTGGACAGGGTTCACGGCGAACACTGAAGCTTTCTTT

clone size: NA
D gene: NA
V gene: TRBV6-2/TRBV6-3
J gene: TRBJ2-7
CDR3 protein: CATTRPSLQGSYEQYF
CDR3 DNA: TGTGCCACTACAAGGCCCTCCCTACAGGGTTCCTACGAGCAGTACTTC

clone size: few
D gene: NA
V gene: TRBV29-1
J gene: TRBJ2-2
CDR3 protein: CSVELYFTGELFF
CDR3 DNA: TGCAGCGTAGAGCTATATTTCACCGGGGAGCTGTTTTTT

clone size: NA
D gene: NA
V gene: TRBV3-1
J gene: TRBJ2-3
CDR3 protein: CASSQIPTDTQYF
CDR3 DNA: TGTGCCAGCAGCCAAATACCCACAGATACGCAGTATTTT

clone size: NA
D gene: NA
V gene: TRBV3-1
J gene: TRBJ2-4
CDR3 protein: CASSQVGRGDIQYF
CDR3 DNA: TGTGCCAGCAGCCAAGTGGGGAGAGGGGACATTCAGTACTTC

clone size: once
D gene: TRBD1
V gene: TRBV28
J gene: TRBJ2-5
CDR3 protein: CASSYSVGQGTSVETQYF
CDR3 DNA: TGTGCCAGCAGCTACTCGGTGGGACAGGGGACGTCGGTGGAGACCCAGTACTTC